This record looks at one T cell receptor beta chain sequence and its context. The junction departs from the called germline gene at one end, perhaps through a read error. The CDR3 contains 15 residues. The data were taken from a study of early T cells in non-severe SARS-CoV-2 infection. Study information: Alpha and beta chains were unpaired, from unsorted whole-blood bulk RNA.

As part of library construction, unique molecular identifiers were attached to individual cDNA molecules. TCRdb processed the 5' RACE reads anew with MiXCR; each CDR3 protein has one entry. The sample holds 85,000 to 90,000 distinct CDR3 sequences, approximately 15% seen once. This clonotype originated in an adult who was a healthcare worker with PCR-confirmed SARS-CoV-2 infection or an uninfected control (not recorded which). The chain recombines TRBV12-3 or TRBV12-4 with TRBJ2-1, with 11 positions matching TRBD2. The specimen was whole blood. In DNA, the CDR3 is TGTGCCAGCAGCTTAGCGGGGGGGCCGTGGGATGAGCAGTTCTTC. This codes for CASSLAGGPWDEQFF.